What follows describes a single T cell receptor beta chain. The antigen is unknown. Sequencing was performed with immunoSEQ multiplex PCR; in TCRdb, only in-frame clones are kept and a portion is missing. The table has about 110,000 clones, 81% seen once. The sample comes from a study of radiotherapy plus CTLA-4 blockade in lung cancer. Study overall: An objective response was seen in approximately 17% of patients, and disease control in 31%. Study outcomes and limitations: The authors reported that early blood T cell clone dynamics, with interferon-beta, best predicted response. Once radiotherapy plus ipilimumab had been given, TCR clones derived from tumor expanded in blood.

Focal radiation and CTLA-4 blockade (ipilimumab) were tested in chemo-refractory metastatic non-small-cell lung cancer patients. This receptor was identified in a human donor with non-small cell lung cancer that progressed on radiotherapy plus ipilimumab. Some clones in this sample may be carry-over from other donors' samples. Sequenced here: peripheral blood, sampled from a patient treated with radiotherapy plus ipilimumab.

CDR3 coding DNA: TGTGCCAGTAGTATGGTAGAAACATGGAACACTGAAGCTTTCTTT. As protein: CASSMVETWNTEAFF. The chain employs TRBV19 and TRBJ1-1; no reliable D call. This CDR3 is built from 15 residues. Germline CDR1 and CDR2: LNHDA and SQIVND (reference sequence). Trimming pared 3 bases from V and 1 base from J, leaving 12 bases between.